This T cell receptor beta chain is drawn from a study of vaccination and CD4 T cells after COVID-19. In the study overall: Cellular stimulation was performed using overlapping spike peptides derived from SARS-CoV-2, HCoV-NL63, HCoV-OC43 and HCoV-229E.

Oncomine TCR Beta short-read sequencing was applied to DNA from cultured CD4+ T cells. DNA came from CD4+ T cells after culture. TCRdb analysed the PCR reads with MiXCR anew, one entry per CDR3 protein. Of around 20,000 distinct CDR3 sequences listed, around 48% are singletons. CDR3 length: 17 amino acids. As concerns this clonotype: Antigen: not known.

Treatment meaning: roughly nine-day PBMC culture with coronavirus spike peptide pools or control peptides (ViraFEST assay). Replacement of half the medium with fresh IL-2 medium took place on days 3 and 7. Cells were cultured for more than eight days, and then CD4+ T cells were isolated by negative selection. This clonotype was obtained from a human donor who had recovered from COVID-19. Sequenced input: CD4+ T cells from blood, cultured in vitro. The rearrangement uses TRBV21-1 and TRBJ1-5; the tabulated D call, TRBD1, remains unverified against the DNA. TRBV21-1 is a pseudogene segment. The CDR3 sequence: CASSRGPDRDSNQPQHF. The CDR3, as DNA: TGTGCCAGCAGCAGGGGACCGGACAGGGATAGCAATCAGCCCCAGCATTTT.